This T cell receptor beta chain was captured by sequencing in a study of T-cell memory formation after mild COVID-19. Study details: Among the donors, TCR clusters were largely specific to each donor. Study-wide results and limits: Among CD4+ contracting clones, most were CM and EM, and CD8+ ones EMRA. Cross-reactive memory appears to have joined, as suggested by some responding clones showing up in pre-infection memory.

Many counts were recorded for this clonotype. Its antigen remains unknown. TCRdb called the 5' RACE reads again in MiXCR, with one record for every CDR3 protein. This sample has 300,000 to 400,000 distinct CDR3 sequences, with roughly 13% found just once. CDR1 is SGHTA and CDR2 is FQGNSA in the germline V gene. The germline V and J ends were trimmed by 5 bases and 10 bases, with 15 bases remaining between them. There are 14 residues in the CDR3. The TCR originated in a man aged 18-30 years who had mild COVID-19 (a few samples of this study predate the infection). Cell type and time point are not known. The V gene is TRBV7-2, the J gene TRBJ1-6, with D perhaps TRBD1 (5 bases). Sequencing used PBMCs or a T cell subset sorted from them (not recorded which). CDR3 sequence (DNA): TGTGCCAGCAGCCAGCAGGGTACAATGTCACCCCTCCACTTT. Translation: CASSQQGTMSPLHF. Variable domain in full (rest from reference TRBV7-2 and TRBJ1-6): GAGVSQSPSNKVTEKGKDVELRCDPISGHTALYWYRQSLGQGLEFLIYFQGNSAPDKSGLPSDRFSAERTGGSVSTLTIQRTQQEDSAVYLCASSQQGTMSPLHFGNGTRLTVT.